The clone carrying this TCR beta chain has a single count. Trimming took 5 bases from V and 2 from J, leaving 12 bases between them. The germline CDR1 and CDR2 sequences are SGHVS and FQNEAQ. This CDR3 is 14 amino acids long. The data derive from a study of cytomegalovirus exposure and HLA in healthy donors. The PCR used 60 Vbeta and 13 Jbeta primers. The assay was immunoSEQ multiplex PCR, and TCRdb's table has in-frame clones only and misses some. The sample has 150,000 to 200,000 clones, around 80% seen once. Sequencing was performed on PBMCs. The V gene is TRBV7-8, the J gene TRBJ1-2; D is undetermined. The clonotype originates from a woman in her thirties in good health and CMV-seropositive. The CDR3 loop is CASSRGNGNYGYTF. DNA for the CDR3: TGTGCCAGCAGCCGGGGAAATGGGAACTATGGCTACACCTTC.